The source of this T cell receptor (beta chain) is a study of blood T cell repertoires in COVID-19. Study context: From the United States, Italy and Spain came samples of acute and convalescent COVID-19. T cells, B-cell-depleted T cells, or PBMCs supplied cDNA or gDNA.

The Seattle patients joined while their infection was active and were tracked longitudinally afterward. From germline, CDR1 is DFQATT and CDR2 SNEGSKA (reference sequence). V lost 3 bases and J lost 1; bases outside the gene matches: 8. The CDR3 runs 15 residues. In the original workflow: Estimates of nucleated cell counts were drawn from the amplification of reference gene primers. TCRdb's copy holds only in-frame clones and misses some; the assay was immunoSEQ multiplex PCR. The V and J calls and clone size come from that table; D and trimming were worked out from the DNA. The sample holds roughly 18,000 clones, 65% to 80% seen once.

This receptor was taken from a man aged 65 to 85 with COVID-19, enrolled during active disease. The V and J genes are TRBV20-1 and TRBJ2-5; TRBD1 matches at 7 bases. Sequenced material: peripheral blood. In nucleotides, the CDR3 is TGCAGTGCTAGTTTGCGTGGGACAGCCCAAGAGACCCAGTACTTC. It translates to CSASLRGTAQETQYF.